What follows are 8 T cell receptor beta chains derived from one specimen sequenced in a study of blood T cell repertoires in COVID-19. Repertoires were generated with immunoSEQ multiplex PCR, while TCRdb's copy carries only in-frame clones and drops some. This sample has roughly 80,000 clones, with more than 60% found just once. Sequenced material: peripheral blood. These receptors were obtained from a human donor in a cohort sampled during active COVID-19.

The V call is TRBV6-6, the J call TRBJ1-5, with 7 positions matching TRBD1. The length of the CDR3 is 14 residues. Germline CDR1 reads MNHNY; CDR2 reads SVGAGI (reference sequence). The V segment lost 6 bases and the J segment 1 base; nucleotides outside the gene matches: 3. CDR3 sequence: CASRKGQSNQPQHF. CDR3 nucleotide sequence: TGTGCCAGCAGAAAGGGACAGAGCAATCAGCCCCAGCATTTT.

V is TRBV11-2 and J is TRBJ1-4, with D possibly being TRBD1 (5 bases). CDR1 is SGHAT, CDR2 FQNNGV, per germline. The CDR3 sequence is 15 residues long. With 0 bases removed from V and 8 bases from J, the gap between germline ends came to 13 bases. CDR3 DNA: TGTGCCAGCAGCTTAGATATTCAGGGTCGGGAAAAACTGTTTTTT. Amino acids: CASSLDIQGREKLFF.

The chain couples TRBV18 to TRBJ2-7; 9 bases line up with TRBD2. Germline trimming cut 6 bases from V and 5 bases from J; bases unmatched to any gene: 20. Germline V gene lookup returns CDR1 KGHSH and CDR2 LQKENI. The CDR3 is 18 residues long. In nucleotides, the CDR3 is TGTGCCAGCTCTTCAGCGGGAGGCCCCCCGGAGTTTTTCAACGAGCAGTACGTC. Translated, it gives CASSSAGGPPEFFNEQYV.

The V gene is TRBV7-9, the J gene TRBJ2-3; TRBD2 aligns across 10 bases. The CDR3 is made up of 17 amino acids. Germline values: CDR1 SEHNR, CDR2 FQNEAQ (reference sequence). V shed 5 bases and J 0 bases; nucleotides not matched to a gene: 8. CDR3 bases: TGTGCCAGCAGCCCCAATATGACTAGCGGGAGCACAGATACGCAGTATTTT. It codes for CASSPNMTSGSTDTQYF.

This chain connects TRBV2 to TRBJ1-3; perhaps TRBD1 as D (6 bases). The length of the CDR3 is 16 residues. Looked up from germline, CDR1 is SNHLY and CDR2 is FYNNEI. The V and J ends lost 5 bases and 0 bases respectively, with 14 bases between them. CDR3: CASSKEGGPSGNTIYF. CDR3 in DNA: TGTGCCAGCAGTAAAGAAGGGGGACCCTCTGGAAACACCATATATTTT.

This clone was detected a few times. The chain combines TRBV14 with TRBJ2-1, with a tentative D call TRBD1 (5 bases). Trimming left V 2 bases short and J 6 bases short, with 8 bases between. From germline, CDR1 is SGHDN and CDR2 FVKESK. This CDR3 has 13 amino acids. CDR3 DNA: TGTGCCAGCAGCCAATCAGGGCCCAATGAGCAGTTCTTC. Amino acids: CASSQSGPNEQFF.

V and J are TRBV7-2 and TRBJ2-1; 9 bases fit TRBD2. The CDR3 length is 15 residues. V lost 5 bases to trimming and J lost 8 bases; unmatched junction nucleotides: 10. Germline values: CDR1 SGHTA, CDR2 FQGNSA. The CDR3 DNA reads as TGTGCCAGCAGCCTATTAGCGGGAGAACAGTATGAGCAGTTCTTC. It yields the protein CASSLLAGEQYEQFF.

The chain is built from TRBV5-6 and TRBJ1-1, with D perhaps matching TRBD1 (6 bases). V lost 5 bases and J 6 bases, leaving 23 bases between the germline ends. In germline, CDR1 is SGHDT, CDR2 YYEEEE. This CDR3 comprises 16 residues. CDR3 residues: CASSQSLRGGSAEAFF. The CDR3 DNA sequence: TGTGCCAGCAGTCAGAGCCTCAGGGGAGGGTCCGCTGAAGCTTTCTTT.